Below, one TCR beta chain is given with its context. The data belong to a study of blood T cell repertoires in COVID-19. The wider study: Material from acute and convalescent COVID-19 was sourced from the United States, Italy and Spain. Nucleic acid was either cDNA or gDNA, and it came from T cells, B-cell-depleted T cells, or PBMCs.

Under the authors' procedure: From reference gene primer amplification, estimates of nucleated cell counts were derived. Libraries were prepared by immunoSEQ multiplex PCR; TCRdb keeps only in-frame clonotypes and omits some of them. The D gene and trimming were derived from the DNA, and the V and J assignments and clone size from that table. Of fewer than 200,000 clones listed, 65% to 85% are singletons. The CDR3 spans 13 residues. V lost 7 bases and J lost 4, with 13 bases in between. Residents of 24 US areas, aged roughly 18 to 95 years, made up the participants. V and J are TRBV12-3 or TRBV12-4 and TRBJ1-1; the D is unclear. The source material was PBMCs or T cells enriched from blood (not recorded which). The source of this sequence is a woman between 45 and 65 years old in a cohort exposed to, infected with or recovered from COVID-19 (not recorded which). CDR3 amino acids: CASNLRESTEAFF. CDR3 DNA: TGTGCCAGCAACCTGAGAGAATCCACTGAAGCTTTCTTT.